These 14 T cell receptor beta chains were all obtained from the same sample, sequenced in a study of preoperative IRX-2 immunotherapy in early breast cancer. The repertoire was sequenced with immunoSEQ multiplex PCR; TCRdb's copy has only in-frame clones and lacks some. The data hold roughly 40,000 clones, with 70% to 80% observed a single time. The treatment is: preoperative locoregional IRX-2 cytokine immunotherapy. This specimen consisted of tumor tissue, obtained after IRX-2 immunotherapy. The receptors derive from a human donor with breast cancer.

The V and J genes are TRBV12-5 and TRBJ1-2; D uncertain. This CDR3 spans 11 amino acids. Germline V CDR1 and CDR2: LGHNT, FRNRAP. V was cut by 5 bases and J by 13 bases, with 14 bases left in between. The CDR3 loop is CASGTSRAATF. The CDR3 bases are TGTGCTAGTGGTACCAGCCGAGCGGCCACCTTC.

The chain is built from TRBV19 and TRBJ2-5, with 7 bases lining up with TRBD1. Germline V gene data show CDR1 as LNHDA and CDR2 as SQIVND (reference sequence). Trimming took 9 bases from V and 5 from J; bases not matched to a gene: 9. This CDR3 has 13 residues. The CDR3, as DNA: TGTGCCAGCGGACAGGTCGCCGCGGAGACCCAGTACTTC. The encoded protein is CASGQVAAETQYF.

The chain carries TRBV5-1 and TRBJ1-2; the match to TRBD1 covers 11 bases. Per germline, CDR1 SGHRS and CDR2 YFSETQ. V gave up 4 bases and J gave up 9 bases; unmatched junction bases: 8. The CDR3 is made up of 14 amino acids. The chain's CDR3 is CASSTGTGGHSYTF. CDR3 DNA sequence: TGCGCCAGCAGCACCGGGACAGGGGGGCATAGCTACACCTTC. The entire variable domain, with the rest obtained from reference TRBV5-1 and TRBJ1-2, is as follows: KAGVTQTPRYLIKTRGQQVTLSCSPISGHRSVSWYQQTPGQGLQFLFEYFSETQRNKGNFPGRFSGRQFSNSRSEMNVSTLELGDSALYLCASSTGTGGHSYTFGSGTRLTVV.

A few counts support this clone. The chain uses TRBV19 and TRBJ2-2; D may be TRBD1 or TRBD2 (5 bases each). Germline V gives CDR1 LNHDA, CDR2 SQIVND (reference sequence). The CDR3 sequence is 16 residues long. V lost 3 bases and J lost 1, with 12 bases in between. The CDR3 sequence: CASSILGTENTGELFF. CDR3 nucleotide sequence: TGTGCCAGTAGTATTTTAGGGACGGAGAACACCGGGGAGCTGTTTTTT.

The chain recombines TRBV14 with TRBJ2-2; D ambiguous. The CDR3 length is 16 residues. CDR1 and CDR2 from the germline V gene are SGHDN and FVKESK. V was clipped by 1 base and J by 2 bases, with 11 bases between them. The CDR3 DNA reads TGTGCCAGCAGCCAAGGCTGGCGATATAACACCGGGGAGCTGTTTTTT. This codes for CASSQGWRYNTGELFF.

Worth noting for this clone: A read error may produce the germline difference seen at one junction end. J is TRBJ2-5 and V is TRBV9; a weak D match, TRBD2 (5 bases). Germline V gene data show CDR1 as SGDLS and CDR2 as YYNGEE. The CDR3 runs 12 residues. This chain's CDR3 is CASSVGSQTQYF. The CDR3 DNA follows: TGTGCCAGCAGTGTAGGGAGTCAGACCCAGTACTTC.

The genes are TRBV7-6 and TRBJ2-3, with D hard to call. Germline CDR1 reads SGHVS; CDR2 reads FNYEAQ. Trimming cost V 3 bases and J 0 bases, with 7 bases left between them. The CDR3 contains 14 residues. CDR3: CASSLVSSTDTQYF. Written as DNA, the CDR3 is TGTGCCAGCAGCTTGGTTTCTAGCACAGATACGCAGTATTTT.

This clone came up a few times. The chain links TRBV19 to TRBJ2-5; TRBD2 is a possible D gene (7 bases). Germline CDR1 LNHDA, CDR2 SQIVND (reference sequence). V shed 7 bases and J shed 4 bases, with 19 bases lying between them. The CDR3 spans 15 residues. The CDR3 loop is CASTEGGGRGETQYF. The CDR3 DNA sequence: TGTGCCAGTACCGAAGGGGGGGGAAGGGGAGAGACCCAGTACTTC. The full variable domain, in which reference TRBV19 and TRBJ2-5 provide the parts outside the CDR3, is DGGITQSPKYLFRKEGQNVTLSCEQNLNHDAMYWYRQDPGQGLRLIYYSQIVNDFQKGDIAEGYSVSREKKESFPLTVTSAQKNPTAFYLCASTEGGGRGETQYFGPGTRLLVL.

The rearrangement uses TRBV6-8 and TRBJ2-7, with a possible D match to TRBD1 (5 bases). This CDR3 has 13 amino acids. The germline V gene has CDR1 MNHGY and CDR2 SAAAGT. The ends were cut back, 6 bases at V and 2 bases at J, with 11 bases in the middle. The CDR3 region has the DNA TGTGCCAGCAGCACGGACAAACCCTACGAGCAGTACTTC. It specifies CASSTDKPYEQYF.

The chain uses TRBV11-3 and TRBJ2-2; tentative D call: TRBD2 (6 bases). CDR1 is SGHNT and CDR2 is YENEEA in the germline V gene. V lost 6 bases and J lost 7, with 15 bases in between. CDR3 length equals 14 residues. CDR3 sequence reads: CASSSRGYNGELFF. The DNA of the CDR3 is TGTGCCAGCAGTAGCCGGGGGTATAACGGGGAGCTGTTTTTT.

This sequence joins TRBV29-1 and TRBJ2-2, with no clear D. The CDR3 contains 12 residues. V was shortened by 5 bases and J by 1 base, with 5 bases between the two germline ends. The V gene's germline CDR1 is SQVTM and CDR2 ANQGSEA. The CDR3: CSVFWNTGELFF. The CDR3 nucleotides are TGCAGCGTTTTTTGGAACACCGGGGAGCTGTTTTTT.

The V and J genes are TRBV19 and TRBJ2-3, with D perhaps TRBD1 (6 bases). Germline assignment: CDR1 LNHDA and CDR2 SQIVND (reference sequence). The V end was cut by 4 bases, the J end by 4 bases, with 18 bases between. CDR3 length: 16 residues. This CDR3 reads CASSNWGRDNSDTQYF. CDR3 bases: TGTGCCAGTAGTAATTGGGGCCGGGACAACTCAGATACGCAGTATTTT. The variable domain in full, with the rest retrieved from reference TRBV19 and TRBJ2-3, is DGGITQSPKYLFRKEGQNVTLSCEQNLNHDAMYWYRQDPGQGLRLIYYSQIVNDFQKGDIAEGYSVSREKKESFPLTVTSAQKNPTAFYLCASSNWGRDNSDTQYFGPGTRLTVL.

V usage is TRBV30 and J usage is TRBJ1-1, with a tentative D call TRBD1 (5 bases). Trimming removed 2 bases from V and 5 bases from J, with 12 bases in between. The CDR3 is made up of 13 amino acids. Germline V gene sequence: CDR1 GTSNPN, CDR2 SVGIG (reference sequence). CDR3 nucleotides: TGTGCCTGGAGTCTAGCAGGGAAAACTGAAGCTTTCTTT. The encoded protein is CAWSLAGKTEAFF.

This chain links TRBV23-1 with TRBJ1-1; D uncertain. TRBV23-1 is labeled an ORF, and its function is uncertain. V was cut by 6 bases and J by 1 base, with 9 bases left in between. The CDR3 runs to 13 residues. CDR3 coding DNA: TGCGCCAGCAGACGGACGAGGAACACTGAAGCTTTCTTT. Translation: CASRRTRNTEAFF.